The TCR beta chain under discussion was sequenced for a study of Ad26.COV2.S vaccination and SARS-CoV-2 variants. Clones were read by immunoSEQ multiplex PCR, and TCRdb kept only the in-frame ones, dropping some. The sample holds roughly 700,000 clones, roughly 90% seen once. The V gene lost 6 bases and the J gene lost 3 bases, with 18 bases spanning the gap. CDR3 size: 15 residues. Germline values: CDR1 MNHEY, CDR2 SVGAGI. Noted treatment: around 19 received Ad26.COV2.S at low or high dose, single or two shots; several received placebo; per-sample allocation not given. Each sample was drawn 63 days after the first injection (of vaccine or placebo).

This clonotype originated in a person aged 18-60 years who received the Ad26.COV2.S COVID-19 vaccine or a placebo. The material was peripheral blood, obtained in a trial of Ad26.COV2.S vaccine versus placebo. J is TRBJ2-7 and V is TRBV6-5; the D is unclear. Written as DNA, the CDR3 is TGTGCCAGCAGCTCAGAAAATGGTGGGTTCTACGAGCAGTACTTC. Amino acids: CASSSENGGFYEQYF.